This T cell receptor (beta chain) derives from a study of blood T cell repertoires in COVID-19. Background on the study: Acute-phase and convalescent COVID-19 samples originated in the United States, Italy and Spain. T cells, B-cell-depleted T cells, or PBMCs supplied cDNA or gDNA.

The germline gives CDR1 MNHEY, CDR2 SVGEGT. The CDR3 sequence is 13 residues long. Trimming left V 4 bases short and J 6 bases short, with 10 bases between. In the original analysis: Estimated nucleated cell counts came from reference gene primer amplification. Data came from immunoSEQ multiplex PCR; TCRdb stores just in-frame clones and leaves some out. D and trimming were read from the DNA, whereas the V and J calls and clone size are those reported in that table. The sample lists fewer than 450,000 clones; more than 75% were seen once. Sequencing input: PBMCs or T cells enriched from blood (not recorded which). The chain joins TRBV6-2 or TRBV6-3 to TRBJ1-3; D remains unclear. The TCR originated in a woman aged 18 to 35 who had recovered from COVID-19. CDR3 loop: CASSSAVENTIYF. In nucleotides, the CDR3 is TGTGCCAGCAGTTCTGCGGTCGAAAACACCATATATTTT.